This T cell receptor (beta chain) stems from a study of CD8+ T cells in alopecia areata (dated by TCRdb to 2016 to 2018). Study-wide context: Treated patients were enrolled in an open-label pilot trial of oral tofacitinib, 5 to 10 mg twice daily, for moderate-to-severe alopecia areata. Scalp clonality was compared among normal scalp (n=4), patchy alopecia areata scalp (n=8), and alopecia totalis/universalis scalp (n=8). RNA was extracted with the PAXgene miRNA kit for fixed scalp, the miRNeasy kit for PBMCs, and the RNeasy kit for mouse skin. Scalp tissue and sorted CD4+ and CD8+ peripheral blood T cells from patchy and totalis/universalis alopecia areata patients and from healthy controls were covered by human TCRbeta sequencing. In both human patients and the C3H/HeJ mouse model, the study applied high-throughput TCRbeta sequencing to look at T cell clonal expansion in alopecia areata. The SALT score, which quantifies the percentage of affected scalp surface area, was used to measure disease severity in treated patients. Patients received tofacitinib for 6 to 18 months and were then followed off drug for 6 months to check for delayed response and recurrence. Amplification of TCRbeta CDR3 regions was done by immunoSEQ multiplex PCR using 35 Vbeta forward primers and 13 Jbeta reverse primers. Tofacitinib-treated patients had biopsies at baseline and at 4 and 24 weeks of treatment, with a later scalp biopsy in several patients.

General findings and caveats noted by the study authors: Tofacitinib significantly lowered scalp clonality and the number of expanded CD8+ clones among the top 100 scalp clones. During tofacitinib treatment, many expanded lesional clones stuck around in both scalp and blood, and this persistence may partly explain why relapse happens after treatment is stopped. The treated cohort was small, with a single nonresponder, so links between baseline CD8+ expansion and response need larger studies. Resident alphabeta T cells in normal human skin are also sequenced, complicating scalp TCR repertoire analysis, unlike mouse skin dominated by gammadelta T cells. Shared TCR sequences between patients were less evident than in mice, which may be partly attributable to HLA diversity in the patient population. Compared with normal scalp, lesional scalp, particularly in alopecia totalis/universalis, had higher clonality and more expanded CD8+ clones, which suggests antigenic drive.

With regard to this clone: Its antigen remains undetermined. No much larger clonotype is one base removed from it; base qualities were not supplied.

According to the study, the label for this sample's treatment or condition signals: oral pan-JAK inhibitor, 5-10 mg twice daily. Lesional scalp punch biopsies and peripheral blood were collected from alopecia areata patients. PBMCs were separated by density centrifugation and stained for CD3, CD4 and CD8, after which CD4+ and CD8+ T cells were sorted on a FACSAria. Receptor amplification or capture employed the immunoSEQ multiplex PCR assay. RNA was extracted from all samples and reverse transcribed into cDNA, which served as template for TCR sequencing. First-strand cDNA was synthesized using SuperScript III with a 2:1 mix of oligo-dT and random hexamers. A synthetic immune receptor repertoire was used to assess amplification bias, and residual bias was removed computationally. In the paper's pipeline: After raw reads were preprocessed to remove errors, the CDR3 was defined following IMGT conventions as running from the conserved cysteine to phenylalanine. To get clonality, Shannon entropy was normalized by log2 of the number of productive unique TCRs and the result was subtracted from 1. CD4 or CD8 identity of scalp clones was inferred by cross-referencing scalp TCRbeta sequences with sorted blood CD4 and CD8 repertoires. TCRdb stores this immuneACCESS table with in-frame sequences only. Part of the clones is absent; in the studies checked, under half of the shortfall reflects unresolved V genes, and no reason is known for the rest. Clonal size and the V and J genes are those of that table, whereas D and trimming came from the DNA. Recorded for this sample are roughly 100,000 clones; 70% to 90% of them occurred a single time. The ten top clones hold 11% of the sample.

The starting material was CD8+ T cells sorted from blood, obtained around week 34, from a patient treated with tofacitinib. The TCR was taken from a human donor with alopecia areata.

For the CDR3, the sequence is CASSHTLDTDYEQYF. The DNA is as follows: TGTGCCAGCAGCCATACCCTAGATACAGACTACGAGCAGTACTTC. Recombination connected TRBV5-5 to TRBJ2-7; a confident D gene designation cannot be given. V and J are truncated by 4 bases and 3 bases respectively, leaving an intervening sequence of 17 bases. CDR1 and CDR2, looked up from the germline V gene (reference sequence), are SGHKS and YYEKEE. There are 15 amino acids in the CDR3, from cysteine to phenylalanine inclusive. The retained sequence is limited to the CDR3, 45 bases, with the frame set at the first base.